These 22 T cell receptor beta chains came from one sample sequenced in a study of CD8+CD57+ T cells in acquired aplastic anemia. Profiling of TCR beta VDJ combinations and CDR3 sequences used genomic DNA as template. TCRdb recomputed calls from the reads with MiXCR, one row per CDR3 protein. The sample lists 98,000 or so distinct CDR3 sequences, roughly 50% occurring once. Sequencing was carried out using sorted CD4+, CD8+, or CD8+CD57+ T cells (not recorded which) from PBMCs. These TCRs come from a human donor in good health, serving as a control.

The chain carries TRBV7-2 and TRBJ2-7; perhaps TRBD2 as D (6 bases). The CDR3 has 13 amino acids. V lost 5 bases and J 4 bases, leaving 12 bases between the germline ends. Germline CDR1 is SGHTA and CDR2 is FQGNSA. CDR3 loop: CASSRDGGYEQYF. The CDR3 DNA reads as TGTGCCAGCAGCAGAGATGGGGGGTACGAGCAGTACTTC.

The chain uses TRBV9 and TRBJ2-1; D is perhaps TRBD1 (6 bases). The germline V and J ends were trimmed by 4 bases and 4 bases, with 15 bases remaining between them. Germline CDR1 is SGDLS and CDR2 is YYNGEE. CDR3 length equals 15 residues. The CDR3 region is CASSPRTEPYNEQFF. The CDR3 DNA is TGTGCCAGCAGCCCTAGGACAGAGCCTTACAATGAGCAGTTCTTC. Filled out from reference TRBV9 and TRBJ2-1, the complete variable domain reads DSGVTQTPKHLITATGQRVTLRCSPRSGDLSVYWYQQSLDQGLQFLIQYYNGEERAKGNILERFSAQQFPDLHSELNLSSLELGDSALYFCASSPRTEPYNEQFFGPGTRLTVL.

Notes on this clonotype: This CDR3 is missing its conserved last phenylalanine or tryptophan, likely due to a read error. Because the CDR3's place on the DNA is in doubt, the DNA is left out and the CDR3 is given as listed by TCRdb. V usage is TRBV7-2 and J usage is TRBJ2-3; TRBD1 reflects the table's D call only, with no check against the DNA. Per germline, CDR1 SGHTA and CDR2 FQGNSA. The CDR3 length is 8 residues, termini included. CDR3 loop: CASSSPPT.

The CDR3 protein is CASSFPPRRTFTLYNEQFF. The CDR3 DNA reads TGTGCCAGCAGTTTCCCCCCGCGGCGGACGTTCACCTTATACAATGAGCAGTTCTTC. The chain has TRBV12-3 or TRBV12-4 and TRBJ2-1; D remains unclear. This CDR3 is built from 19 residues. With 3 bases removed from V and 4 bases from J, the gap between germline ends came to 25 bases.

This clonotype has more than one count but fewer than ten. As DNA, the CDR3 is TGCAGCGTATTGGGACAGGCCGAGGGTGGCTACACCTTC. It is translated as CSVLGQAEGGYTF. V usage is TRBV29-1 and J usage is TRBJ1-2; 8 nucleotides match TRBD1. Germline V gene lookup returns CDR1 SQVTM and CDR2 ANQGSEA. The CDR3 covers 13 residues. V trimming: 6 bases; J trimming: 7 bases; junction bases outside the gene matches: 10.

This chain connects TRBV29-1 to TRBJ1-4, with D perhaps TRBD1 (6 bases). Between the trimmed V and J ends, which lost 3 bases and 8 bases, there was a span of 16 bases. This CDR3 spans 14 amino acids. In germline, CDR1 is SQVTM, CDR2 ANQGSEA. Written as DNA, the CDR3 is TGCAGCGTTGACGGATTGGGGGGGCAGGAAAAACTGTTTTTT. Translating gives CSVDGLGGQEKLFF.

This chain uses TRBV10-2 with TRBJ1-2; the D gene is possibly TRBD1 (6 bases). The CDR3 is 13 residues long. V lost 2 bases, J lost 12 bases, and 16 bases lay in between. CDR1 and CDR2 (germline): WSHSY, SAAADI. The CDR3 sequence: CASSEPAGDGHTF. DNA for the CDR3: TGCGCCAGCAGTGAGCCGGCAGGGGACGGCCACACCTTC.

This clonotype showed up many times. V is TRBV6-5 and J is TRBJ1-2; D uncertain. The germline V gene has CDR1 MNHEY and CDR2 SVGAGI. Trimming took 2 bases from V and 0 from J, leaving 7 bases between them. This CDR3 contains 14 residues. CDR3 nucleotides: TGTGCCAGCAGTTACGTGAAGACTAACTATGGCTACACCTTC. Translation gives CASSYVKTNYGYTF.

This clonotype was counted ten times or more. CDR3 sequence reads: CASSQERTETGYTF. In DNA, the CDR3 is TGTGCCAGCAGCCAAGAGAGGACGGAGACCGGCTACACCTTC. V usage is TRBV3-1 and J usage is TRBJ1-2; D gene ambiguous. Trimming took 0 bases from V and 8 from J, leaving 13 bases between them. Germline CDR1 reads LGHDT; CDR2 reads YNNKEL (reference sequence). The CDR3 is 14 amino acids.

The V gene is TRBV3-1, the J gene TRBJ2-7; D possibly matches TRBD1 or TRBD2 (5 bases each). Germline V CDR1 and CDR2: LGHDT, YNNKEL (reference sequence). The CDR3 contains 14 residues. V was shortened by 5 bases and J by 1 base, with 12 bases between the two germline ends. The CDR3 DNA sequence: TGTGCCAGCAGCAGTCCGGGACCGTCCTACGAGCAGTACTTC. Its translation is CASSSPGPSYEQYF.

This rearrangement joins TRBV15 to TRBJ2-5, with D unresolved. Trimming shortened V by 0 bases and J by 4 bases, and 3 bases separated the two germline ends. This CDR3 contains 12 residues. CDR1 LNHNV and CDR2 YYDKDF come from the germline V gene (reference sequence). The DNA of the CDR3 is TGTGCCACCAGCAGAGAGGGAGAGACCCAGTACTTC. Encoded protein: CATSREGETQYF. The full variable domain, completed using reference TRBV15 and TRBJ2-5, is DAMVIQNPRYQVTQFGKPVTLSCSQTLNHNVMYWYQQKSSQAPKLLFHYYDKDFNNEADTPDNFQSRRPNTSFCFLDIRSPGLGDTAMYLCATSREGETQYFGPGTRLLVL.

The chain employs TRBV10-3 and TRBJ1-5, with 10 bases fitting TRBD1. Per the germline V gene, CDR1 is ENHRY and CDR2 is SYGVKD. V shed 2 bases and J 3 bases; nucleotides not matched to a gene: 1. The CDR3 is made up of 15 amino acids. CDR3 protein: CAISEGTGDNQPQHF. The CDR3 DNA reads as TGTGCCATCAGTGAGGGGACAGGGGACAATCAGCCCCAGCATTTT.

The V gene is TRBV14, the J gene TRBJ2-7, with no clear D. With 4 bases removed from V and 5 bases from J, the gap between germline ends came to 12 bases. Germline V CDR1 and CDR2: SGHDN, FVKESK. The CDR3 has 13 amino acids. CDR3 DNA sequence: TGTGCCAGCAGCCCTGGGCCCTTACACGAGCAGTACTTC. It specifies CASSPGPLHEQYF.

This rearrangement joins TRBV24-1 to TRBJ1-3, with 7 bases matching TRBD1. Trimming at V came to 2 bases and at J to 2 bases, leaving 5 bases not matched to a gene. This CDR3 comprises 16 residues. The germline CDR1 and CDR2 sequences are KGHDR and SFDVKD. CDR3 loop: CATSDSGTDTGNTIYF. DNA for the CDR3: TGTGCCACCAGTGATTCCGGGACAGACACTGGAAACACCATATATTTT.

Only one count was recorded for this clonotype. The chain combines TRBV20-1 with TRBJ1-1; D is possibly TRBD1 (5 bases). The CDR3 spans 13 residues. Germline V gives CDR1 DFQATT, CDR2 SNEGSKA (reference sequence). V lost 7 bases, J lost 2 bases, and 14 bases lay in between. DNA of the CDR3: TGCAGTGGGACCAAGGGACCTAACACTGAAGCTTTCTTT. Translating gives CSGTKGPNTEAFF.

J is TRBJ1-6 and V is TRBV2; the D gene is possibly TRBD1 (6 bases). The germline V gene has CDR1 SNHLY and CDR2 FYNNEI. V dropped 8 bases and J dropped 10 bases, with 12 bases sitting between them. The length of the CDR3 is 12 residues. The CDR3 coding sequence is TGTGCCAGCGGGGTAGGGGGATCACCCCTCCACTTT. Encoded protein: CASGVGGSPLHF.

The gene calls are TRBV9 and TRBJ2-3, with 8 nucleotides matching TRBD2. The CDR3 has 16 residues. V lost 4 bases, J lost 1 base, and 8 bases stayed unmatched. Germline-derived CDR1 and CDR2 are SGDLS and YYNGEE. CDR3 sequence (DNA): TGTGCCAGCAGCTCACCAATAGCGGGACGCACAGATACGCAGTATTTT. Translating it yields CASSSPIAGRTDTQYF.

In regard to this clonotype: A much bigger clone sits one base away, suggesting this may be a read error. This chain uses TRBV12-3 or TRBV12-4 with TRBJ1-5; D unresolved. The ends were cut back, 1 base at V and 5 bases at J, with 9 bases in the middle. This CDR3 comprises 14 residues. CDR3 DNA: TGTGCCAGCAGTTTAGAGGTGCCCCATCAGCCCCAGCATTTT. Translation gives CASSLEVPHQPQHF.

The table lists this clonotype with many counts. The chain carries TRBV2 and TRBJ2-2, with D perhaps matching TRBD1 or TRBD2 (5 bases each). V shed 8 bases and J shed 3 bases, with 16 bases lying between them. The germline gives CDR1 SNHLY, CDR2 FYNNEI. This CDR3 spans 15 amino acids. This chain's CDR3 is CASFGETEDTGELFF. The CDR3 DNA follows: TGTGCCAGCTTTGGGGAGACAGAGGACACCGGGGAGCTGTTTTTT.

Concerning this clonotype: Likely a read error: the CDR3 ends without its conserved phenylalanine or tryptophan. CDR3: CASSQGGSYGQYL. For the CDR3, the DNA is TGTGCCAGCAGCCAAGGGGGGTCCTACGGGCAGTACCTC. The chain joins TRBV25-1 to TRBJ2-7; tentatively, D is TRBD1 or TRBD2 (6 bases each). The CDR3 totals 13 residues. The germline gives CDR1 MGHDK, CDR2 SYGVNS.

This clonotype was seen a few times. In DNA, the CDR3 is TGCAGTGCTAGAGATAGGCATCAGCCCCAGCATTTT. Translated: CSARDRHQPQHF. The V gene is TRBV20-1, the J gene TRBJ1-5; D unresolved. The germline CDR1 and CDR2 sequences are DFQATT and SNEGSKA (reference sequence). CDR3 size: 12 residues. V lost 0 bases and J 5 bases, leaving 5 bases between the germline ends.

Written as DNA, the CDR3 is TGCAGCTCAACGCGGCCACTCCAAGAGACCCAGTACTTC. Translated, it gives CSSTRPLQETQYF. The chain uses TRBV29-1 and TRBJ2-5; D gene uncertain. Trimming took 8 bases from V and 1 from J, leaving 14 bases between them. The CDR3 runs to 13 residues. Germline CDR1 reads SQVTM; CDR2 reads ANQGSEA.